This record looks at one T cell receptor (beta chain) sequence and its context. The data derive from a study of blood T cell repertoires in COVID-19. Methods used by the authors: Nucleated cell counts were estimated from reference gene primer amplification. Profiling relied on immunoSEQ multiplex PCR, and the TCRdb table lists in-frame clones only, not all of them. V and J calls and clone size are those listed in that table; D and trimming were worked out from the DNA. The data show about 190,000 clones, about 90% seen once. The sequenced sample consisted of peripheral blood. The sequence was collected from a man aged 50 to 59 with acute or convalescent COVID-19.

This CDR3 reads CASSLGTGIGYEKLFF. The CDR3 DNA reads TGTGCCAGCAGCTTAGGGACAGGGATTGGGTATGAAAAACTGTTTTTT. The chain couples TRBV13 to TRBJ1-4; 7 bases are shared with TRBD1. The CDR3 spans 16 residues. Germline V lookup: CDR1 PRHDT, CDR2 FYEKMQ (reference sequence). Trimming took 0 bases from V and 6 from J; bases not matched to a gene: 7.